The 7 T cell receptor beta chains presented below share a single source sample, sequenced in a study of human T cells and chemical hapten exposure. TCRdb fed the RACE reads into MiXCR, producing one record per CDR3 protein. Found here are around 120,000 distinct CDR3 sequences, about 13% of them singletons; the top ten hold about 0.9%. This sample's time point: patch test 1, 2 weeks after DPC sensitization. Treatment here: therapeutic diphenylcyclopropenone sensitization with weekly scalp DPC. The material was whole blood, obtained in connection with sensitization to the hapten diphenylcyclopropenone (DPC). These receptors all stem from a man between 18 and 29 years old with alopecia areata. Some clones in this sample may be carry-over from other donors' samples.

V and J are TRBV11-2 and TRBJ1-1; no clear D gene. CDR1 SGHAT and CDR2 FQNNGV come from the germline V gene. Trimming removed 1 base at V and 5 bases at J, with 5 bases between. CDR3 size: 12 residues. The CDR3 here is CASSLVRTEAFF. CDR3 DNA sequence: TGTGCCAGCAGCTTAGTCCGAACTGAAGCTTTCTTT.

This clonotype was observed at least ten times. V and J are TRBV4-1 and TRBJ1-1; D gene uncertain. The CDR3 has 15 amino acids. Trimming removed 2 bases at V and 5 bases at J, with 15 bases between. Germline CDR1 MGHRA, CDR2 YSYEKL. As DNA, the CDR3 is TGCGCCAGCAGCCAATTCCCCTGGAGAAAAACTGAAGCTTTCTTT. Translated, it gives CASSQFPWRKTEAFF.

This chain uses TRBV21-1 with TRBJ1-2; the table's TRBD1 call for D was not verified on the DNA. TRBV21-1 corresponds to a pseudogene. The CDR3 contains 14 residues. The CDR3 nucleotides read TGTGCCAGCAGCAAAAAGGACAGAAACTATGGCTACACCTTC. It encodes CASSKKDRNYGYTF.

The chain employs TRBV12-3 or TRBV12-4 and TRBJ2-2; no reliable D call. Trimming left V 8 bases short and J 2 bases short, with 12 bases between. The CDR3 length is 14 residues. The CDR3 sequence is CASLPRINTGELFF. As DNA, the CDR3 is TGTGCCAGCCTTCCTCGGATAAACACCGGGGAGCTGTTTTTT.

This clonotype was counted many times. V gene TRBV27 combines with J gene TRBJ2-3; D possibly corresponds to TRBD1 (6 bases). V was cut by 0 bases and J by 2 bases, with 9 bases left in between. CDR1 and CDR2 from the germline V gene are MNHEY and SMNVEV (reference sequence). The CDR3 runs 15 residues. CDR3 sequence (DNA): TGTGCCAGCAGTTTATCGGGGACAACCACAGATACGCAGTATTTT. It codes for CASSLSGTTTDTQYF.

V is TRBV10-3 and J is TRBJ2-3; 8 nucleotides agree with TRBD2. The ends lost 7 bases at V and 1 base at J; junction bases unmatched: 10. This CDR3 region has 16 residues. Looked up from germline, CDR1 is ENHRY and CDR2 is SYGVKD. The DNA of the CDR3 is TGTGCCATCAACGGTGAAAGCGGGGGCCGCACAGATACGCAGTATTTT. As protein: CAINGESGGRTDTQYF.

The chain uses TRBV7-9 and TRBJ2-1; no firm D call. CDR3 length: 15 residues. From germline, CDR1 is SEHNR and CDR2 FQNEAQ (reference sequence). Trimming shortened V by 0 bases and J by 7 bases, and 13 bases separated the two germline ends. CDR3 bases: TGTGCCAGCAGCTTAGCCCTCCCCTCCCGGAATGAGCAGTTCTTC. As protein: CASSLALPSRNEQFF.